One sample yielded the 27 T cell receptor beta chains listed below, sequenced in a study of CD8 T cells in ankylosing spondylitis (TCRdb year 2017). Library generation was performed with 5' RACE. Sequenced using an Illumina HiSeq 2500. TCRdb's own reprocessing of the public reads used fastp at Q25 and MiXCR and kept productive beta chains. All rows with the same CDR3 protein become a single entry with the most common DNA and genes. For this sample the table gives around 490,000 distinct CDR3 sequences, of which approximately 5.3% were detected only once. Together, the top ten hold roughly 3.2% of the sample. The full study reports these points: A TCR beta motif of about eight highly homologous amino acid variants appeared characteristic of blood from ankylosing spondylitis patients.

Antigens for these TCRs are unknown. Sequencing used blood, either unsorted or a sorted T cell fraction (not recorded which). Receptors were obtained from a male donor with ankylosing spondylitis.

This clonotype occurred many times. The rearrangement joins TRBV6-1 to TRBJ2-5; D tentatively fits TRBD1 or TRBD2 (5 bases each). The ends were cut back, 5 bases at V and 2 bases at J, with 9 bases in the middle. The CDR3 runs 13 residues. Germline CDR1 and CDR2: MNHNS and SASEGT. CDR3 DNA sequence: TGTGCCAGCAGTATTTGGGGGCAAGAGACCCAGTACTTC. Translated: CASSIWGQETQYF.

This clonotype was detected many times. The genes are TRBV4-3 and TRBJ2-7; weak D call: TRBD2 (6 bases). The V and J ends lost 4 bases and 3 bases respectively, with 13 bases between them. The CDR3 sequence is 14 residues long. Germline assignment: CDR1 LGHNA and CDR2 YSLEER. CDR3 loop: CASSRDSRSYEQYF. The CDR3 nucleotides are TGCGCCAGCAGCCGGGACTCTCGGAGCTACGAGCAGTACTTC.

This clonotype was counted at least ten times. This chain connects TRBV20-1 to TRBJ2-7; D is tentatively TRBD1 or TRBD2 (5 bases each). CDR1 and CDR2 (germline): DFQATT, SNEGSKA (reference sequence). This CDR3 contains 14 residues. The V gene lost 5 bases and the J gene lost 1 base, with 15 bases spanning the gap. This CDR3 is CSARDGMGSYEQYF. The CDR3 coding sequence is TGCAGTGCTCGGGACGGCATGGGGTCCTACGAGCAGTACTTC.

The chain carries TRBV27 and TRBJ2-1, with 8 bases aligning to TRBD2. The CDR3 runs to 14 residues. In germline, CDR1 is MNHEY, CDR2 SMNVEV (reference sequence). After removal of 3 bases from V and 9 bases from J, the junction contained 7 bases not matched to a gene. This CDR3 is CASSLVSGRSEQFF. CDR3 coding DNA: TGTGCCAGCAGTTTGGTGAGCGGGAGAAGTGAGCAGTTCTTC.

This clonotype has a count of ten or more. DNA for the CDR3: TGTGCCAGCAGCTTAAGGTTCGGGCCGATGAACACCGGGGAGCTGTTTTTT. The encoded protein is CASSLRFGPMNTGELFF. J is TRBJ2-2 and V is TRBV7-3; D gene ambiguous. The length of the CDR3 is 17 residues. V was pared by 1 base and J by 1 base, with 13 bases between. The germline CDR1 and CDR2 sequences are SGHTA and FQGTGA. The full variable domain, rest sourced from reference TRBV7-3 and TRBJ2-2, is GAGVSQTPSNKVTEKGKYVELRCDPISGHTALYWYRQSLGQGPEFLIYFQGTGAADDSGLPNDRFFAVRPEGSVSTLKIQRTERGDSAVYLCASSLRFGPMNTGELFFGEGSRLTVL.

This clonotype was recorded a few times. This chain uses TRBV5-1 with TRBJ2-1; D may correspond to TRBD1 or TRBD2 (5 bases each). The V and J ends lost 0 bases and 10 bases respectively, with 17 bases between them. The CDR3 totals 15 residues. Germline V lookup: CDR1 SGHRS, CDR2 YFSETQ. The CDR3 DNA reads TGCGCCAGCAGCTTGGTTAGTGGGGGATCAGGAGAGCAGTTCTTC. Translated, it gives CASSLVSGGSGEQFF.

The CDR3 DNA reads as TGCAGTGCTACGAAAAGCTCTATGAACACTGAAGCTTTCTTT. Translated: CSATKSSMNTEAFF. The chain is built from TRBV20-1 and TRBJ1-1; no definite D call. Germline V gene data show CDR1 as DFQATT and CDR2 as SNEGSKA (reference sequence). The V end was cut by 4 bases, the J end by 0 bases, with 12 bases between. The CDR3 loop spans 14 amino acids.

This clonotype was seen many times. The CDR3 DNA is TGCGCCAGCAGCTTGGACGCGGGAGTTACCACAGATACGCAGTATTTT. Its protein is CASSLDAGVTTDTQYF. The genes are TRBV5-1 and TRBJ2-3, with 7 bases identical to TRBD2. CDR1 is SGHRS and CDR2 is YFSETQ in the germline V gene. The V and J ends lost 0 bases and 2 bases, in that order; junction bases with no gene match: 6. This CDR3 is 16 amino acids long.

This clonotype has at least ten counts. V and J are TRBV6-2 or TRBV6-3 and TRBJ1-1, with D maybe TRBD1 (6 bases). The CDR3 consists of 12 residues. Trimming pared 2 bases from V and 12 bases from J, leaving 13 bases between. Germline V gives CDR1 MNHEY, CDR2 SVGEGT. CDR3 loop: CASSYPDRISFF. Written as DNA, the CDR3 is TGTGCCAGCAGTTACCCCGACAGGATTTCTTTCTTT.

This clonotype was seen many times. The chain uses TRBV4-3 and TRBJ1-1; 8 bases align to TRBD1. The ends lost 4 bases at V and 1 base at J; junction bases unmatched: 8. This CDR3 has 16 residues. Germline CDR1 reads LGHNA; CDR2 reads YSLEER. The DNA of the CDR3 is TGCGCCAGCAGCCTCCGGACAGGGACGAGGAACACTGAAGCTTTCTTT. It yields the protein CASSLRTGTRNTEAFF.

This chain connects TRBV15 to TRBJ1-5; D gene unclear. The V and J ends lost 5 bases and 0 bases respectively, with 8 bases between them. Germline V CDR1 and CDR2: LNHNV, YYDKDF (reference sequence). CDR3 length: 14 amino acids. CDR3 DNA sequence: TGTGCCACCAGCCGAACTTATAGCAATCAGCCCCAGCATTTT. Its protein product is CATSRTYSNQPQHF.

This clonotype was seen many times. V is TRBV7-2 and J is TRBJ2-7, with 7 nucleotides matching TRBD1. J was trimmed by 2 bases and V by 2 bases; bases with no gene match: 3. This CDR3 is 14 amino acids long. The germline gives CDR1 SGHTA, CDR2 FQGNSA. The CDR3 here is CASSLYGQAYEQYF. In nucleotides, the CDR3 is TGTGCCAGCAGCTTATACGGACAGGCCTACGAGCAGTACTTC.

The genes are TRBV15 and TRBJ2-1; a possible D gene is TRBD2 (7 bases). This CDR3 spans 17 amino acids. V gave up 2 bases and J gave up 1 base, with 15 bases separating them. Germline CDR1 and CDR2: LNHNV and YYDKDF (reference sequence). The CDR3 coding sequence is TGTGCCACCAGCAGACTAAAGGGGGGGAGTTCCTACAATGAGCAGTTCTTC. It encodes CATSRLKGGSSYNEQFF.

The sample holds many counts of this clonotype. This chain joins TRBV6-1 and TRBJ2-1; unclear D gene. The V end lost 3 bases, the J end lost 16 bases, and 13 bases lay between the germline ends. The V gene's germline CDR1 is MNHNS and CDR2 SASEGT. The CDR3 covers 11 residues. In DNA form, the CDR3 reads TGTGCCAGCAGTGATCGCTTACGAATCTTCTTC. Protein product: CASSDRLRIFF.

Many counts were recorded for this clonotype. CDR3: CASSPDRALGETQYF. In DNA, the CDR3 is TGTGCCAGCAGCCCAGACAGGGCTTTAGGGGAGACCCAGTACTTC. The chain couples TRBV12-3 or TRBV12-4 to TRBJ2-5; 7 bases are a match to TRBD1. This CDR3 region has 15 residues. The junction had 12 bases not matched to a gene; V was cut back by 6 bases and J by 5 bases.

This clonotype has a count of ten or more. The V and J genes are TRBV27 and TRBJ2-3; D remains ambiguous. Trimming cost V 4 bases and J 0 bases, with 14 bases left between them. The V gene's germline CDR1 is MNHEY and CDR2 SMNVEV (reference sequence). This CDR3 spans 16 amino acids. The CDR3 nucleotides read TGTGCCAGCAGTTCCCCGGCGCGTGGGAGCACAGATACGCAGTATTTT. It encodes CASSSPARGSTDTQYF.

This clonotype was seen many times. The J gene is TRBJ2-1, the V gene TRBV6-2 or TRBV6-3; TRBD1 is a possible D gene (5 bases). With 2 bases removed from V and 12 bases from J, the gap between germline ends came to 11 bases. Germline-derived CDR1 and CDR2 are MNHEY and SVGEGT. This CDR3 contains 12 residues. As DNA, the CDR3 is TGTGCCAGCAGTTACCCTCAGGGCGGGCAGTTCTTC. It encodes CASSYPQGGQFF.

The gene calls are TRBV20-1 and TRBJ2-3; 10 nucleotides line up with TRBD1. V gave up 7 bases and J gave up 3 bases; unmatched junction bases: 4. The V gene's germline CDR1 is DFQATT and CDR2 SNEGSKA (reference sequence). This CDR3 is 13 amino acids long. The CDR3 spells CSGTGGMTDTQYF. Written as DNA, the CDR3 is TGCAGTGGGACAGGGGGGATGACAGATACGCAGTATTTT.

In this sample, this clonotype turned up a few times. This chain uses TRBV7-2 with TRBJ1-1; no clear D gene. Germline V lookup: CDR1 SGHTA, CDR2 FQGNSA. The length of the CDR3 is 16 residues. The V end was cut by 0 bases, the J end by 5 bases, with 16 bases between. The CDR3 DNA sequence: TGTGCCAGCAGCTTAGCGCTACACGGCGGGAGGACTGAAGCTTTCTTT. It is translated as CASSLALHGGRTEAFF.

Only one count was recorded for this clonotype. The chain couples TRBV4-2 to TRBJ2-2; 7 bases are a match to TRBD2. Germline CDR1 reads LGHNA; CDR2 reads YNFKEQ. The ends lost 3 bases at V and 2 bases at J; junction bases unmatched: 9. CDR3 length equals 17 residues. CDR3 DNA sequence: TGTGCCAGCAGCCAGCCGGGAGGAGGGACCAACACCGGGGAGCTGTTTTTT. Translation gives CASSQPGGGTNTGELFF.

The chain combines TRBV7-6 with TRBJ2-2, with 8 bases identical to TRBD1. Germline V CDR1 and CDR2: SGHVS, FNYEAQ. V lost 6 bases, J lost 6 bases, and 12 bases stayed unmatched. The CDR3 has 16 residues. This CDR3 reads CASRNHPGQGPGELFF. CDR3 bases: TGTGCCAGCAGAAATCACCCCGGACAGGGCCCCGGGGAGCTGTTTTTT.

The table lists this clonotype with a few counts. The chain carries TRBV7-2 and TRBJ1-2; D unclear. Germline CDR1 and CDR2: SGHTA and FQGNSA. Trimming pared 1 base from V and 2 bases from J, leaving 8 bases between. The CDR3 has 14 amino acids. CDR3 residues: CASSLGDANYGYTF. CDR3 coding DNA: TGTGCCAGCAGCTTAGGCGACGCCAACTATGGCTACACCTTC.

This clonotype showed up many times. J is TRBJ2-5 and V is TRBV7-9; D is possibly TRBD2 (5 bases). Between the trimmed V and J ends, which lost 5 bases and 1 base, there was a span of 14 bases. The CDR3 spans 15 residues. Looked up from germline, CDR1 is SEHNR and CDR2 is FQNEAQ (reference sequence). The CDR3 nucleotides are TGTGCCAGCAGCCCGTTCCCGAGCGGCCAAGAGACCCAGTACTTC. Residues: CASSPFPSGQETQYF.

This clonotype was found many times. The rearrangement joins TRBV4-3 to TRBJ1-2; 7 nucleotides match TRBD1. CDR3 size: 15 residues. CDR1 and CDR2 (germline): LGHNA, YSLEER. V lost 4 bases, J lost 2 bases, and 7 bases stayed unmatched. DNA for the CDR3: TGCGCCAGCAGCCCCAGGGACAGCAAAAACTATGGCTACACCTTC. Translation gives CASSPRDSKNYGYTF.

The table lists this clonotype with many counts. The rearrangement joins TRBV6-1 to TRBJ2-3, with unresolved D. The V and J ends lost 6 bases and 4 bases respectively, with 20 bases between them. The germline CDR1 and CDR2 sequences are MNHNS and SASEGT. This CDR3 has 16 amino acids. The CDR3 nucleotides are TGTGCCAGCAGCCCGCACGGTCCCAAATCAGCAGATACGCAGTATTTT. Protein: CASSPHGPKSADTQYF.

Ten or more counts support this clonotype. The chain joins TRBV12-3 or TRBV12-4 to TRBJ2-5; no firm D call. This CDR3 is built from 13 residues. The ends were cut back, 6 bases at V and 5 bases at J, with 13 bases in the middle. CDR3 in amino acids: CASSTDMMETQYF. The CDR3 nucleotides are TGTGCCAGCAGCACGGATATGATGGAGACCCAGTACTTC.

This clonotype appeared once. The genes are TRBV6-2 or TRBV6-3 and TRBJ2-1; D perhaps matches TRBD1 (5 bases). The CDR3 length is 15 residues. Germline loops: CDR1 MNHEY, CDR2 SVGEGT. V lost 5 bases and J lost 4, with 15 bases in between. In DNA form, the CDR3 reads TGTGCCAGCAGTAGATCACCCAGGGCTTACAATGAGCAGTTCTTC. Protein sequence: CASSRSPRAYNEQFF.